The 2 T cell receptor beta chains in this list originate from one sample, sequenced in a study of blood T cell repertoires in COVID-19. Assay used: immunoSEQ multiplex PCR; TCRdb lists only in-frame clones, some missing. The sample carries some 280,000 clones, 80% to 90% recorded once. The sequenced material came from peripheral blood. The source is a woman aged 30 to 39 with active or convalescent COVID-19.

V is TRBV18 and J is TRBJ2-7; 11 bases agree with TRBD2. The germline CDR1 and CDR2 sequences are KGHSH and LQKENI. The V gene end was trimmed by 5 bases and the J gene end by 5 bases; junction bases not matched to a gene: 8. The CDR3 extends over 15 amino acids. CDR3 loop: CASSTVAGGHNEQYF. CDR3 bases: TGTGCCAGCTCAACTGTAGCGGGGGGGCACAACGAGCAGTACTTC.

Only a few counts were recorded for this clone. The CDR3 loop is CASSEGPYRAGVYGYTF. The CDR3, as DNA: TGTGCCAGCAGTGAAGGGCCCTACAGGGCCGGCGTATATGGCTACACCTTC. The chain is built from TRBV6-1 and TRBJ1-2; the D gene is possibly TRBD1 (6 bases). CDR3 length: 17 residues. The germline V gene encodes CDR1 MNHNS and CDR2 SASEGT. V was shortened by 1 base and J by 5 bases, with 20 bases between the two germline ends.